This T cell receptor (beta chain) comes out of a study of blood T cell repertoires in COVID-19. Study summary: Spain, Italy and the United States supplied samples that represented acute and convalescent COVID-19. PBMCs, B-cell-depleted T cells, or T cells provided the cDNA or gDNA that made up the material.

As handled by the study authors: Reference gene primer amplification gave estimated nucleated cell counts. TCRdb keeps only in-frame clones here, not all; method: immunoSEQ multiplex PCR. V, J and clone size are taken as reported in that table, and D and trimming were inferred from the DNA itself. The sample shows around 160,000 clones, around 85% of them seen only once. The CDR3 extends over 15 amino acids. Per germline, CDR1 SSHAT and CDR2 FNYEAQ (reference sequence). V was shortened by 3 bases and J by 3 bases, with 11 bases between the two germline ends. Sequencing was carried out using peripheral blood. The chain recombines TRBV7-7 with TRBJ2-2, with D possibly TRBD1 on 5 matching bases. The receptor's source is a middle-aged woman with active or convalescent COVID-19. The CDR3 protein is CASSFSTGDTGELFF. DNA for the CDR3: TGTGCCAGCAGCTTCTCCACAGGAGACACCGGGGAGCTGTTTTTT.